The 25 T cell receptor beta chains given below trace back to one sample, sequenced in a study of OX40 agonist ivuxolimab in advanced cancers. TCRdb's table, derived via immunoSEQ multiplex PCR, lists solely in-frame clones and lacks some. The sample holds about 80,000 clones, 92% seen once. This specimen consisted of CD4+ or CD8+ T cells sorted from blood, obtained in a trial of the OX40 agonist ivuxolimab. The origin of the receptors is an adult with an advanced solid tumor such as melanoma, head and neck, liver or kidney cancer.

The rearrangement uses TRBV6-1 and TRBJ2-7, with D unclear. Germline V CDR1 and CDR2: MNHNS, SASEGT. Trimming cost V 0 bases and J 0 bases, with 6 bases left between them. The CDR3 spans 14 residues. The CDR3 protein is CASSEAGSSYEQYF. CDR3 nucleotide sequence: TGTGCCAGCAGTGAAGCGGGCAGCTCCTACGAGCAGTACTTC.

CDR3 residues: CASSLTGAFYEQYF. The CDR3, as DNA: TGTGCCAGCAGTTTGACAGGGGCATTCTACGAGCAGTACTTC. This chain joins TRBV6-5 and TRBJ2-7, with 8 bases identical to TRBD1. V was clipped by 4 bases and J by 3 bases; unmatched bases: 5. CDR3 length: 14 residues. Germline V CDR1 and CDR2: MNHEY, SVGAGI.

This chain connects TRBV15 to TRBJ2-5; D is perhaps TRBD1 or TRBD2 (5 bases each). V was cut by 4 bases and J by 2 bases, with 17 bases left in between. Germline CDR1 reads LNHNV; CDR2 reads YYDKDF (reference sequence). CDR3 size: 16 residues. The CDR3 DNA is TGTGCCACCAGCACCAACTTGAGGGGCCCACAAGAGACCCAGTACTTC. Translated, it gives CATSTNLRGPQETQYF.

The chain carries TRBV18 and TRBJ2-7, with TRBD2 identical over 7 bases. With 2 bases clipped from V and 0 bases from J, the junction kept 4 bases outside the gene matches. Germline V gene lookup returns CDR1 KGHSH and CDR2 LQKENI. The CDR3 is made up of 15 amino acids. The CDR3: CASSPGGDPSYEQYF. In nucleotides, the CDR3 is TGTGCCAGCTCACCAGGGGGGGACCCCTCCTACGAGCAGTACTTC.

The CDR3 region is CANNPGQGGDTQYF. DNA of the CDR3: TGTGCCAACAACCCGGGACAGGGCGGAGATACGCAGTATTTT. J is TRBJ2-3 and V is TRBV21-1; the table names TRBD1, a call not compared with the DNA. TRBV21-1 is designated a pseudogene. CDR3 size: 14 residues.

This chain links TRBV4-2 with TRBJ1-2; TRBD1 aligns across 9 bases. V lost 0 bases, J lost 4 bases, and 6 bases stayed unmatched. The V gene's germline CDR1 is LGHNA and CDR2 YNFKEQ. The CDR3 has 16 residues. CDR3 residues: CASSQDPHRGLYGYTF. DNA of the CDR3: TGTGCCAGCAGCCAAGACCCTCACAGGGGGCTCTATGGCTACACCTTC.

V usage is TRBV6-5 and J usage is TRBJ2-1; 8 nucleotides agree with TRBD1. The CDR3 runs 14 residues. Germline V gene sequence: CDR1 MNHEY, CDR2 SVGAGI. The ends lost 5 bases at V and 4 bases at J; junction bases unmatched: 4. CDR3 DNA sequence: TGTGCCAGCAGTAGACAGGGGTGGTACAATGAGCAGTTCTTC. This gives the protein CASSRQGWYNEQFF.

On this clone: The sample carries other DNA sequences with the same CDR3. This sequence joins TRBV6-4 and TRBJ1-2; D is possibly TRBD1 (5 bases). V was pared by 1 base and J by 5 bases, with 8 bases between. CDR3 length: 13 amino acids. The germline V gene has CDR1 MRHNA and CDR2 SNTAGT. This CDR3 reads CASSDLGGYGYTF. The CDR3 region has the DNA TGTGCCAGCAGTGACTTGGGGGGTTATGGCTACACCTTC.

The chain employs TRBV10-3 and TRBJ2-7; 12 bases are shared with TRBD2. The CDR3 has 16 amino acids. Germline V lookup: CDR1 ENHRY, CDR2 SYGVKD. Trimming cost V 4 bases and J 3 bases; bases outside gene matches: 7. CDR3 in amino acids: CAISVLAGGRDYEQYF. The CDR3 DNA reads as TGTGCCATCAGTGTTCTAGCGGGGGGGCGAGACTACGAGCAGTACTTC.

This clone was seen once. J is TRBJ1-4 and V is TRBV4-1; 8 positions match TRBD1. Germline assignment: CDR1 MGHRA and CDR2 YSYEKL. Trimming cost V 1 base and J 8 bases; bases outside gene matches: 12. The CDR3 is 17 residues long. CDR3 sequence (DNA): TGCGCCAGCAGCCAAGGAGGCCAGACAGGGGAGGGGGAAAAACTGTTTTTT. Residues: CASSQGGQTGEGEKLFF.

With respect to this clone: One junction end disagrees with the germline gene, perhaps due to a read error. This sequence joins TRBV9 and TRBJ2-7, with 9 positions matching TRBD1. Germline CDR1 and CDR2: SGDLS and YYNGEE. There are 14 residues in the CDR3. DNA of the CDR3: TGTGCCAGCAACGTAGGGGGACAGGGTTACGAGCAGTACTTC. It translates to CASNVGGQGYEQYF. The variable domain in full, with the rest retrieved from reference TRBV9 and TRBJ2-7, is DSGVTQTPKHLITATGQRVTLRCSPRSGDLSVYWYQQSLDQGLQFLIQYYNGEERAKGNILERFSAQQFPDLHSELNLSSLELGDSALYFCASNVGGQGYEQYFGPGTRLTVT.

This clone was counted once. The chain combines TRBV10-3 with TRBJ2-7; D ambiguous. The germline V gene has CDR1 ENHRY and CDR2 SYGVKD. V was shortened by 0 bases and J by 3 bases, with 12 bases between the two germline ends. This CDR3 region has 15 residues. The CDR3 bases are TGTGCCATCAGTGAGTCGATAGCTACCCTCTACGAGCAGTACTTC. Translated, it gives CAISESIATLYEQYF.

The chain employs TRBV27 and TRBJ2-5, with 11 nucleotides matching TRBD2. J lost 2 bases, V lost 1 base, and 6 bases had no gene match. Germline V CDR1 and CDR2: MNHEY, SMNVEV (reference sequence). The CDR3 has 17 residues. CDR3 amino acids: CASSLYTSGGGQETQYF. CDR3 nucleotide sequence: TGTGCCAGCAGTTTATATACTAGCGGGGGAGGGCAAGAGACCCAGTACTTC.

The sample holds one count of this clone. The V gene is TRBV2, the J gene TRBJ1-2, with 7 bases fitting TRBD1. Germline trimming cut 1 base from V and 7 bases from J; bases unmatched to any gene: 6. CDR3 length equals 14 residues. Germline values: CDR1 SNHLY, CDR2 FYNNEI. In DNA form, the CDR3 reads TGTGCCAGCAGTGAAGGTATCGACAGGGCTGGCTACACCTTC. Translation: CASSEGIDRAGYTF. The full variable domain, rest sourced from reference TRBV2 and TRBJ1-2, is EPEVTQTPSHQVTQMGQEVILRCVPISNHLYFYWYRQILGQKVEFLVSFYNNEISEKSEIFDDQFSVERPDGSNFTLKIRSTKLEDSAMYFCASSEGIDRAGYTFGSGTRLTVV.

J is TRBJ1-4 and V is TRBV5-1; a possible D gene is TRBD1 (6 bases). Trimming shortened V by 2 bases and J by 0 bases, and 14 bases separated the two germline ends. The CDR3 consists of 17 residues. CDR1 is SGHRS and CDR2 is YFSETQ in the germline V gene. The CDR3 sequence: CASSFDRSSATNEKLFF. The CDR3 DNA is TGCGCCAGCAGCTTCGACAGGTCATCCGCAACTAATGAAAAACTGTTTTTT.

This sequence joins TRBV7-9 and TRBJ1-5; D might be TRBD1 (5 bases). The CDR3 length is 16 residues. Germline CDR1 SEHNR, CDR2 FQNEAQ (reference sequence). Trimming took off 3 bases at V and 7 bases at J, with 19 bases between the two ends. CDR3 sequence (DNA): TGTGCCAGCAGCTTGGGGGGTGAAGGGTTAGGGCAGCCCCAGCATTTT. Its protein product is CASSLGGEGLGQPQHF.

This clone was found a few times. This chain links TRBV19 with TRBJ1-1; D gene unclear. V was pared by 5 bases and J by 1 base, with 14 bases between. Germline-derived CDR1 and CDR2 are LNHDA and SQIVND (reference sequence). The CDR3 is 15 residues long. DNA of the CDR3: TGTGCCAGTAGTGCTTTAGGCACCAAGAACACTGAAGCTTTCTTT. Amino acids: CASSALGTKNTEAFF.

This clone appeared once. The V call is TRBV2, the J call TRBJ1-1, with D unclear. The CDR3 is 14 residues long. CDR1 is SNHLY, CDR2 FYNNEI, per germline. Deletions cut 3 bases from V and 0 bases from J, with 8 bases between. CDR3 residues: CASSESYLNTEAFF. The CDR3 DNA is TGTGCCAGCAGTGAGTCTTATTTGAACACTGAAGCTTTCTTT.

This chain joins TRBV29-1 and TRBJ2-2; D is unclear. Looked up from germline, CDR1 is SQVTM and CDR2 is ANQGSEA. V was cut by 6 bases and J by 3 bases, with 5 bases left in between. The CDR3 has 11 residues. In DNA form, the CDR3 reads TGCAGCGTAAGCTACACCGGGGAGCTGTTTTTT. It is translated as CSVSYTGELFF.

This chain connects TRBV14 to TRBJ1-5; D ambiguous. V gave up 6 bases and J gave up 2 bases, with 8 bases separating them. The germline V gene has CDR1 SGHDN and CDR2 FVKESK. This CDR3 comprises 13 residues. CDR3: CASRGWGNQPQHF. The CDR3 nucleotides read TGTGCCAGCAGGGGTTGGGGCAATCAGCCCCAGCATTTT.

The chain is built from TRBV19 and TRBJ2-1, with 9 bases aligning to TRBD1. The CDR3 has 14 residues. V shed 4 bases, J shed 8 bases, and the junction held 6 bases outside the gene matches. Per the germline V gene, CDR1 is LNHDA and CDR2 is SQIVND (reference sequence). DNA for the CDR3: TGTGCCAGTAGTAGGGGGACAGGGATCGATGAGCAGTTCTTC. This encodes CASSRGTGIDEQFF.

The V call is TRBV23-1, the J call TRBJ1-6, with unresolved D. TRBV23-1 is marked as an open reading frame, function uncertain. Trimming shortened V by 6 bases and J by 8 bases, and 11 bases separated the two germline ends. CDR3 length equals 13 residues. Here the CDR3 DNA reads TGCGCCAGCAGCCAACCGGGCGATTCACCCCTCCACTTT. The encoded protein is CASSQPGDSPLHF.

The V and J genes are TRBV2 and TRBJ2-7; 10 positions agree with TRBD1. After removal of 8 bases from V and 3 bases from J, the junction contained 4 bases not matched to a gene. The CDR3 is 13 residues long. Germline V gives CDR1 SNHLY, CDR2 FYNNEI. The CDR3 spells CASSRDRGYEQYF. CDR3 bases: TGTGCCAGCTCGAGGGACAGGGGCTACGAGCAGTACTTC.

Points on this clone: One junction end does not reproduce the germline sequence, and a read error may be involved. This chain connects TRBV7-7 to TRBJ2-7; tentative D call: TRBD1 (5 bases). Germline lookup yields CDR1 SSHAT and CDR2 FNYEAQ (reference sequence). The CDR3 runs 13 residues. CDR3 loop: CASSLGVSYEQYF. Here the CDR3 DNA reads TGTGCTAGCAGCTTAGGGGTTTCCTACGAGCAGTACTTC.

The chain links TRBV9 to TRBJ2-7, with 7 bases lining up with TRBD1. The germline gives CDR1 SGDLS, CDR2 YYNGEE. The CDR3 is 15 residues long. V was clipped by 4 bases and J by 3 bases; unmatched bases: 10. CDR3 sequence (DNA): TGTGCCAGCAGCCCAGGGGACAGTTGGGGCTACGAGCAGTACTTC. Its translation is CASSPGDSWGYEQYF.